The next 18 T cell receptor beta chains were all read from a single sample in a study of PD-1 blockade in classical Hodgkin lymphoma. The method was immunoSEQ multiplex PCR; TCRdb's version includes in-frame clones alone and lacks a portion of them. The sample lists around 36,000 clones; 85% to 90% were seen once. Relapse after autologous stem cell transplantation occurred in every patient, and brentuximab vedotin exposure varied. The specimen comprised peripheral blood mononuclear cells (PBMCs), sampled at baseline. Receptor source: a human donor with classical Hodgkin lymphoma.

The V gene is TRBV11-2, the J gene TRBJ2-2; a possible D gene is TRBD1 (5 bases). Per the germline V gene, CDR1 is SGHAT and CDR2 is FQNNGV. The CDR3 runs to 14 residues. V was trimmed by 1 base and J by 8 bases, leaving 11 bases between them. The CDR3 coding sequence is TGTGCCAGCAGCTTAGGAAGGGGTCGAGGGGAGCTGTTTTTT. Amino acid sequence: CASSLGRGRGELFF. Based on the CDR3 plus reference TRBV11-2 and TRBJ2-2, the full variable domain is EAGVAQSPRYKIIEKRQSVAFWCNPISGHATLYWYQQILGQGPKLLIQFQNNGVVDDSQLPKDRFSAERLKGVDSTLKIQPAKLEDSAVYLCASSLGRGRGELFFGEGSRLTVL.

The chain recombines TRBV5-1 with TRBJ1-4; 7 positions match TRBD1. This CDR3 contains 14 residues. Trimming at V came to 2 bases and at J to 2 bases, leaving 0 bases not matched to a gene. The germline V gene encodes CDR1 SGHRS and CDR2 YFSETQ. The CDR3 protein is CASSFRGTNEKLFF. In nucleotides, the CDR3 is TGCGCCAGCAGCTTCAGGGGGACTAATGAAAAACTGTTTTTT.

The sample holds a few counts of this clone. The gene calls are TRBV19 and TRBJ2-7; D not certain. V gave up 1 base and J gave up 4 bases, with 14 bases separating them. Germline V gene data show CDR1 as LNHDA and CDR2 as SQIVND (reference sequence). The CDR3 length is 15 residues. The CDR3, as DNA: TGTGCCAGTAGTATAGGAGAACAAACCGGGTACGAGCAGTACTTC. This codes for CASSIGEQTGYEQYF.

V gene TRBV7-6 combines with J gene TRBJ2-1; 9 bases align to TRBD2. With V trimmed by 5 bases and J by 6 bases, 11 bases remained unmatched. CDR3 size: 16 residues. Germline lookup yields CDR1 SGHVS and CDR2 FNYEAQ. CDR3 bases: TGTGCCAGCAGCCCCCTTCGCGGGGGGGCTTTCAATGAGCAGTTCTTC. Translation: CASSPLRGGAFNEQFF.

The chain joins TRBV7-7 to TRBJ2-2, with TRBD1 identical over 9 bases. Germline values: CDR1 SSHAT, CDR2 FNYEAQ (reference sequence). CDR3 length: 14 amino acids. V lost 6 bases to trimming and J lost 5 bases; unmatched junction nucleotides: 4. CDR3: CASRRTGVTGELFF. The CDR3 DNA follows: TGTGCCAGCAGGCGGACAGGGGTTACCGGGGAGCTGTTTTTT.

In its sample, this clone was seen a few times. The chain combines TRBV2 with TRBJ1-1; D possibly corresponds to TRBD1 (5 bases). Germline-derived CDR1 and CDR2 are SNHLY and FYNNEI. The CDR3 is 13 residues long. The ends were cut back, 3 bases at V and 2 bases at J, with 7 bases in the middle. CDR3: CASSEDTNTEAFF. CDR3 coding DNA: TGTGCCAGCAGTGAGGACACTAACACTGAAGCTTTCTTT.

The V call is TRBV6-5, the J call TRBJ2-3; tentative D call: TRBD2 (6 bases). Deletions cut 0 bases from V and 1 base from J, with 8 bases between. CDR1 is MNHEY and CDR2 is SVGAGI in the germline V gene. The CDR3 is made up of 15 amino acids. CDR3 protein: CASSYSGGGTDTQYF. The CDR3 DNA reads TGTGCCAGCAGTTACTCGGGCGGGGGCACAGATACGCAGTATTTT.

The rearrangement uses TRBV9 and TRBJ2-5; weak D call: TRBD2 (6 bases). Per germline, CDR1 SGDLS and CDR2 YYNGEE. The CDR3 extends over 15 amino acids. V lost 4 bases and J 2 bases, leaving 15 bases between the germline ends. The CDR3 coding sequence is TGTGCCAGCAGCCCTAGTCGGGGGACTCAAGAGACCCAGTACTTC. Protein: CASSPSRGTQETQYF. The variable domain in full, with the rest retrieved from reference TRBV9 and TRBJ2-5, is DSGVTQTPKHLITATGQRVTLRCSPRSGDLSVYWYQQSLDQGLQFLIQYYNGEERAKGNILERFSAQQFPDLHSELNLSSLELGDSALYFCASSPSRGTQETQYFGPGTRLLVL.

The chain combines TRBV5-4 with TRBJ2-2; D might be TRBD2 (6 bases). Trimming shortened V by 2 bases and J by 2 bases, and 10 bases separated the two germline ends. The CDR3 consists of 15 residues. CDR1 SGHNT and CDR2 YYREEE come from the germline V gene (reference sequence). Here the CDR3 DNA reads TGTGCCAGCAGCTTAAGGACTACCAACACCGGGGAGCTGTTTTTT. Protein sequence: CASSLRTTNTGELFF.

The V and J genes are TRBV15 and TRBJ1-2; D is ambiguous. Germline V lookup: CDR1 LNHNV, CDR2 YYDKDF (reference sequence). This CDR3 comprises 13 residues. Between the trimmed V and J ends, which lost 1 base and 8 bases, there was a span of 11 bases. CDR3 region: CATSRVGLQGYTF. The CDR3, as DNA: TGTGCCACCAGCAGAGTAGGCTTGCAGGGCTACACCTTC. Looking up the rest from reference TRBV15 and TRBJ1-2 gives the full variable domain: DAMVIQNPRYQVTQFGKPVTLSCSQTLNHNVMYWYQQKSSQAPKLLFHYYDKDFNNEADTPDNFQSRRPNTSFCFLDIRSPGLGDTAMYLCATSRVGLQGYTFGSGTRLTVV.

The chain links TRBV15 to TRBJ2-7, with TRBD1 identical over 7 bases. Germline CDR1 LNHNV, CDR2 YYDKDF (reference sequence). Germline trimming cut 6 bases from V and 5 bases from J; bases unmatched to any gene: 10. The CDR3 extends over 14 amino acids. CDR3 amino acids: CATSLFLQGNEQYF. CDR3 bases: TGTGCCACCAGTCTTTTCTTACAGGGGAACGAGCAGTACTTC.

About this clone itself: A read error may produce the germline difference seen at one junction end. The chain combines TRBV6-6 with TRBJ1-2; D is ambiguous. This CDR3 is built from 12 residues. Germline V gives CDR1 MNHNY, CDR2 SVGAGI (reference sequence). CDR3 sequence reads: CASSLTDYGHTF. As DNA, the CDR3 is TGTGCCAGCAGTTTGACGGACTATGGCCACACCTTC.

The rearrangement uses TRBV6-5 and TRBJ2-5; weak D call: TRBD2 (6 bases). Between the trimmed V and J ends, which lost 4 bases and 13 bases, there was a span of 16 bases. Germline-derived CDR1 and CDR2 are MNHEY and SVGAGI. The length of the CDR3 is 12 residues. CDR3 loop: CASSSTLRERYF. The CDR3 DNA follows: TGTGCCAGCAGTTCTACCCTCCGGGAGAGGTACTTC.

The chain couples TRBV7-6 to TRBJ1-3; D remains unclear. Germline assignment: CDR1 SGHVS and CDR2 FNYEAQ. The CDR3 contains 17 residues. With 3 bases removed from V and 0 bases from J, the gap between germline ends came to 15 bases. This CDR3 is CASSFGQVAGSGNTIYF. The CDR3 coding sequence is TGTGCCAGCAGCTTTGGGCAGGTTGCGGGCTCTGGAAACACCATATATTTT.

This chain uses TRBV6-6 with TRBJ1-1; D is uncertain. Germline CDR1 MNHNY, CDR2 SVGAGI (reference sequence). The CDR3 is made up of 16 amino acids. Trimming removed 2 bases from V and 0 bases from J, with 13 bases in between. Here the CDR3 DNA reads TGTGCCAGCAGTTACCCGGCAGGATCTATGAACACTGAAGCTTTCTTT. Amino acids: CASSYPAGSMNTEAFF.

The chain couples TRBV7-2 to TRBJ2-7; 14 bases match TRBD2. CDR1 SGHTA and CDR2 FQGNSA come from the germline V gene. The junction had 4 bases not matched to a gene; V was cut back by 3 bases and J by 3 bases. The CDR3 totals 16 residues. CDR3 nucleotide sequence: TGTGCCAGCAGCTTGGACGGACTAGCGGGAGGCTACGAGCAGTACTTC. Encoded protein: CASSLDGLAGGYEQYF. Full variable domain (missing parts from reference TRBV7-2 and TRBJ2-7): GAGVSQSPSNKVTEKGKDVELRCDPISGHTALYWYRQSLGQGLEFLIYFQGNSAPDKSGLPSDRFSAERTGGSVSTLTIQRTQQEDSAVYLCASSLDGLAGGYEQYFGPGTRLTVT.

The chain uses TRBV7-2 and TRBJ2-2; no definite D call. The CDR3 totals 14 residues. The V end lost 7 bases, the J end lost 3 bases, and 12 bases lay between the germline ends. The germline V gene has CDR1 SGHTA and CDR2 FQGNSA. The CDR3 sequence: CASKESEDTGELFF. CDR3 DNA sequence: TGTGCCAGCAAGGAGTCAGAGGACACCGGGGAGCTGTTTTTT.

Only a few counts were recorded for this clone. The rearrangement uses TRBV5-6 and TRBJ1-5; the D is unclear. Germline CDR1 is SGHDT and CDR2 is YYEEEE. V was shortened by 3 bases and J by 6 bases, with 16 bases between the two germline ends. The CDR3 consists of 15 residues. CDR3 residues: CASSSPVWGSQPQHF. The CDR3 bases are TGTGCCAGCAGCTCCCCCGTGTGGGGTTCTCAGCCCCAGCATTTT.